This entry describes one TCR beta chain. The sample comes from a study of CD8 T cells in Susac syndrome. This CDR3 is built from 17 residues. Germline V gives CDR1 SGDLS, CDR2 YYNGEE. V lost 0 bases and J 2 bases, leaving 15 bases between the germline ends. RNA totalling about 0.45 to 1 ug underwent reverse transcription with random hexamers. Across 54 Vbeta and 13 Jbeta, TCR beta CDR3 was amplified with immunoSEQ multiplex PCR. TCRdb re-called the immunoSEQ multiplex PCR reads with MiXCR, one entry per CDR3 protein. Found here are 300,000 to 350,000 distinct CDR3 sequences, under 95% of them singletons; the top ten hold 0.065%.

Sequenced: CD4+ T cells from PBMCs. The chain joins TRBV9 to TRBJ1-5; unclear D gene. This receptor was taken from a human donor with multiple sclerosis. The CDR3 coding sequence is TGTGCCAGCAGCGTAGGAGAGGGCTCGGGCGGCAATCAGCCCCAGCATTTT. This translates into CASSVGEGSGGNQPQHF.